This TCR beta chain was identified during a study of response to subunit inactivated influenza vaccine. Study-wide points: Authors suggested few new T cells are recruited by each seasonal influenza vaccination.

TCRdb recomputed calls from the RT-PCR reads with MiXCR, one row per CDR3 protein. The sample holds 700,000 to 800,000 distinct CDR3 sequences, less than 20% seen once. The CDR3 is made up of 16 amino acids. CDR1 is MGHRA, CDR2 YSYEKL, per germline. Trimming took off 0 bases at V and 4 bases at J, with 15 bases between the two ends. This clonotype turned up a few times. What it binds is not known. The sequence came from a man aged 50-59 years who received an inactivated influenza vaccine. The rearrangement uses TRBV4-1 and TRBJ1-1; the D gene is possibly TRBD1 (6 bases). Sequencing was performed on PBMCs from blood, taken 4 to 6 days after vaccination. The chain's CDR3 is CASSQEGVGGTTEAFF. In nucleotides, the CDR3 is TGCGCCAGCAGCCAAGAGGGGGTAGGGGGGACCACTGAAGCTTTCTTT.